Below are 24 T cell receptor beta chains sequenced from a single sample in a study of immune heterogeneity within non-small cell lung tumors. Amplifying TCR beta CDR3 involved multiplex PCR carried out with 32 V and 13 J primers. TCRdb recomputed calls from the multiplex PCR reads with MiXCR, one row per CDR3 protein. Of around 3,100 distinct CDR3 sequences in the sample, around a sixth are singletons; the top ten hold approximately 18%. With 550 to 700 ng used per sample, the template was genomic DNA from bulk tumor. Surgeons took several biopsies per primary tumor, spaced far apart, during surgery. Patients with untreated, newly diagnosed non-small cell lung cancer underwent curative surgery. The sample was lung tumor tissue. These TCRs come from a man in his fifties with non-small cell lung cancer.

By share of the sample, this clonotype is medium-sized. The gene calls are TRBV30 and TRBJ2-2; TRBD1 or TRBD2 may be the D gene (5 bases each). Trimming removed 8 bases at V and 0 bases at J, with 10 bases between. Germline V CDR1 and CDR2: GTSNPN, SVGIG (reference sequence). The CDR3 runs 13 residues. The CDR3 spells CAVKGPNTGELFF. The CDR3 nucleotides read TGTGCCGTAAAGGGACCGAACACCGGGGAGCTGTTTTTT.

By share, this clonotype counts as medium-sized. The gene calls are TRBV20-1 and TRBJ2-7, with 9 bases fitting TRBD2. CDR1 is DFQATT and CDR2 is SNEGSKA in the germline V gene (reference sequence). J was trimmed by 9 bases and V by 3 bases; bases with no gene match: 15. The CDR3 is made up of 15 amino acids. For the CDR3, the DNA is TGCAGTGCTAGGGGGGATGGCGGGAGGGGCCGGGGGCAGTACTTC. It translates to CSARGDGGRGRGQYF.

V and J are TRBV7-9 and TRBJ2-5; D remains unclear. V lost 4 bases and J lost 0, with 18 bases in between. CDR3 size: 17 residues. The germline V gene encodes CDR1 SEHNR and CDR2 FQNEAQ (reference sequence). DNA for the CDR3: TGTGCCAGCAGCTCCACCGTCGGTGTGACACACCAAGAGACCCAGTACTTC. This gives the protein CASSSTVGVTHQETQYF.

In its sample, this clonotype is medium-sized (0.01 to 0.1%). V gene TRBV7-9 combines with J gene TRBJ2-3; 10 nucleotides align to TRBD2. This CDR3 is built from 17 residues. The V and J ends lost 6 bases and 0 bases, in that order; junction bases with no gene match: 9. CDR1 is SEHNR, CDR2 FQNEAQ, per germline (reference sequence). The CDR3 coding sequence is TGTGCCAGCAGTTTCCCCGCTAGCGGGAGTAGCACAGATACGCAGTATTTT. Residues: CASSFPASGSSTDTQYF.

This clonotype is medium-sized within its sample. The chain uses TRBV19 and TRBJ2-7; 9 bases align to TRBD2. This CDR3 is 14 amino acids long. CDR1 LNHDA and CDR2 SQIVND come from the germline V gene (reference sequence). The V segment lost 3 bases and the J segment 4 bases; nucleotides outside the gene matches: 4. CDR3 nucleotide sequence: TGTGCCAGTAGTATTGGTAGCGGGAGTTACGAGCAGTACTTC. Amino acid sequence: CASSIGSGSYEQYF. Filled out from reference TRBV19 and TRBJ2-7, the complete variable domain reads DGGITQSPKYLFRKEGQNVTLSCEQNLNHDAMYWYRQDPGQGLRLIYYSQIVNDFQKGDIAEGYSVSREKKESFPLTVTSAQKNPTAFYLCASSIGSGSYEQYFGPGTRLTVT.

This clonotype is labeled as hyperexpanded. The V call is TRBV27, the J call TRBJ2-7; D perhaps matches TRBD2 (5 bases). V was trimmed by 6 bases and J by 3 bases, leaving 12 bases between them. The CDR3 spans 13 residues. Germline V gives CDR1 MNHEY, CDR2 SMNVEV (reference sequence). The CDR3 DNA is TGTGCCAGCAGACCGGAAGAGGGCTACGAGCAGTACTTC. Its protein product is CASRPEEGYEQYF.

Worth noting for this clonotype: A much bigger clone sits one base away, suggesting this may be a read error. The CDR3, as DNA: TGTGCCGGTGGACACATGAACACTGAAGCTTTCTTT. Protein: CAGGHMNTEAFF. The V and J genes are TRBV19 and TRBJ1-1; TRBD1 is a possible D gene (5 bases). Per the germline V gene, CDR1 is LNHDA and CDR2 is SQIVND (reference sequence). The CDR3 covers 12 residues. V gave up 11 bases and J gave up 0 bases, with 10 bases separating them. Full variable domain (rest looked up from reference TRBV19 and TRBJ1-1): DGGITQSPKYLFRKEGQNVTLSCEQNLNHDAMYWYRQDPGQGLRLIYYSQIVNDFQKGDIAEGYSVSREKKESFPLTVTSAQKNPTAFYLCAGGHMNTEAFFGQGTRLTVV.

The chain is built from TRBV10-3 and TRBJ2-1; D is undetermined. Germline CDR1 and CDR2: ENHRY and SYGVKD. Trimming removed 4 bases at V and 6 bases at J, with 7 bases between. The CDR3 consists of 12 residues. The DNA of the CDR3 is TGTGCCATCAGTGGTCCCGTCAATGAGCAGTTCTTC. It is translated as CAISGPVNEQFF.

This clonotype is large. The chain recombines TRBV20-1 with TRBJ1-2; the match to TRBD1 covers 7 bases. The trim removed 6 bases at V and 4 bases at J, leaving 8 bases unmatched. CDR3 length: 13 residues. CDR1 is DFQATT and CDR2 is SNEGSKA in the germline V gene (reference sequence). This CDR3 is CSADRVESYGYTF. The CDR3 DNA is TGCAGTGCCGACAGGGTAGAGAGCTATGGCTACACCTTC.

This clonotype is deemed medium-sized (0.01 to 0.1%). The rearrangement links TRBV20-1 to TRBJ2-2, with 7 bases that match TRBD1. The CDR3 runs to 14 residues. The V gene's germline CDR1 is DFQATT and CDR2 SNEGSKA (reference sequence). With V trimmed by 5 bases and J by 7 bases, 10 bases remained unmatched. The CDR3 here is CSAQGVAGIGELFF. The DNA for the CDR3 is TGCAGTGCTCAGGGGGTGGCCGGGATCGGGGAGCTGTTTTTT.

By sample fraction, this clonotype is medium-sized (0.01 to 0.1%). CDR3 amino acids: CASSLWSNTEAFF. In DNA form, the CDR3 reads TGTGCCAGCAGCTTATGGTCTAACACTGAAGCTTTCTTT. V gene TRBV11-2 combines with J gene TRBJ1-1; D ambiguous. From germline, CDR1 is SGHAT and CDR2 FQNNGV. V was shortened by 2 bases and J by 2 bases, with 6 bases between the two germline ends. This CDR3 region has 13 residues.

About this clonotype: This likely comes from a read error, as the CDR3 has no conserved phenylalanine or tryptophan at its end. V is TRBV5-1 and J is TRBJ1-1; maybe TRBD1 (5 bases). The CDR3 covers 15 residues. Germline CDR1 SGHRS, CDR2 YFSETQ. V lost 0 bases, J lost 5 bases, and 14 bases lay in between. The CDR3 region has the DNA TGCGCCAGCAGCTTGGGTTCGGGGCGAGGGACTGAAGCTTTCTCT. Its protein is CASSLGSGRGTEAFS.

This clonotype was observed a handful of times. The gene calls are TRBV3-1 and TRBJ2-7; TRBD2 agrees at 8 bases. V lost 3 bases and J lost 6; bases outside the gene matches: 16. The CDR3 length is 17 residues. Germline values: CDR1 LGHDT, CDR2 YNNKEL (reference sequence). In DNA form, the CDR3 reads TGTGCCAGCAGCCACACAGGAGGTAGCGGGACTCTAGGCGAGCAGTACTTC. Its translation: CASSHTGGSGTLGEQYF.

This clonotype is medium-sized by share. This chain joins TRBV9 and TRBJ1-5; the match to TRBD1 covers 7 bases. This CDR3 comprises 15 residues. The V segment lost 0 bases and the J segment 5 bases; nucleotides outside the gene matches: 5. The germline gives CDR1 SGDLS, CDR2 YYNGEE. The CDR3 DNA follows: TGTGCCAGCAGCGTAGCGCCAGGGGGAGATCAGCCCCAGCATTTT. As protein: CASSVAPGGDQPQHF.

The table lists this clonotype with a few counts. The J gene is TRBJ2-7, the V gene TRBV5-1, with TRBD2 matching 12 bases. There are 17 residues in the CDR3. Germline values: CDR1 SGHRS, CDR2 YFSETQ. Losses at the gene ends were 4 bases for V and 3 bases for J; bases not matched to a gene: 11. DNA of the CDR3: TGCGCCAGCAGCCTCGGGCTAGCGGGAGGGCCCCACTACGAGCAGTACTTC. Encoded protein: CASSLGLAGGPHYEQYF. The complete variable domain, with remaining parts taken from reference TRBV5-1 and TRBJ2-7, reads KAGVTQTPRYLIKTRGQQVTLSCSPISGHRSVSWYQQTPGQGLQFLFEYFSETQRNKGNFPGRFSGRQFSNSRSEMNVSTLELGDSALYLCASSLGLAGGPHYEQYFGPGTRLTVT.

This clonotype was picked up a small number of times. A much larger clonotype is one base distant, so this may be a read error. The chain employs TRBV5-1 and TRBJ2-7; D not resolved. In germline, CDR1 is SGHRS, CDR2 YFSETQ. The CDR3 has 13 amino acids. The CDR3: CASSSGRWYEQCF. DNA of the CDR3: TGCGCCAGCAGCTCAGGCAGGTGGTACGAGCAGTGCTTC.

This clonotype came up a few times. The chain uses TRBV30 and TRBJ1-1; D is unclear. The CDR3 length is 17 residues. V was clipped by 2 bases and J by 4 bases, with 23 bases between them. Per germline, CDR1 GTSNPN and CDR2 SVGIG (reference sequence). The CDR3 reads CAWSPLRPFQPSTEAFF. CDR3 nucleotide sequence: TGTGCCTGGAGTCCTCTTCGGCCCTTCCAGCCTTCCACTGAAGCTTTCTTT. Variable domain in full (rest from reference TRBV30 and TRBJ1-1): SQTIHQWPATLVQPVGSPLSLECTVEGTSNPNLYWYRQAAGRGLQLLFYSVGIGQISSEVPQNLSASRPQDRQFILSSKKLLLSDSGFYLCAWSPLRPFQPSTEAFFGQGTRLTVV.

This clonotype has a count of ten or more. The J gene is TRBJ2-5, the V gene TRBV28, with TRBD2 matching 15 bases. Per the germline V gene, CDR1 is MDHEN and CDR2 is SYDVKM. With 5 bases clipped from V and 5 bases from J, the junction kept 9 bases outside the gene matches. The CDR3 is 17 residues long. The CDR3 reads CASSPWTSGRDGETQYF. CDR3 DNA sequence: TGTGCCAGCAGTCCTTGGACTAGCGGGAGGGATGGGGAGACCCAGTACTTC.

This clonotype is categorized as large. The CDR3: CASSLMGAIGYEQYF. In DNA form, the CDR3 reads TGTGCCAGCAGTTTAATGGGGGCAATCGGATACGAGCAGTACTTC. The chain links TRBV28 to TRBJ2-7; D is perhaps TRBD1 (6 bases). The CDR3 spans 15 residues. V was cut by 2 bases and J by 4 bases, with 15 bases left in between. The germline CDR1 and CDR2 sequences are MDHEN and SYDVKM.

A few counts support this clonotype. This rearrangement joins TRBV9 to TRBJ2-1; no reliable D call. From germline, CDR1 is SGDLS and CDR2 YYNGEE. The CDR3 has 14 amino acids. Trimming took off 0 bases at V and 5 bases at J, with 9 bases between the two ends. CDR3 region: CASSVGDKNNEQFF. In DNA form, the CDR3 reads TGTGCCAGCAGCGTAGGTGACAAAAACAATGAGCAGTTCTTC.

This clonotype is deemed medium-sized. This chain connects TRBV20-1 to TRBJ2-7; 7 bases are a match to TRBD1. The germline gives CDR1 DFQATT, CDR2 SNEGSKA (reference sequence). CDR3 length equals 13 residues. V was clipped by 2 bases and J by 2 bases; unmatched bases: 3. In nucleotides, the CDR3 is TGCAGTGCTAGAACCGGGACAGCCTACGAGCAGTACTTC. This translates into CSARTGTAYEQYF.

This clonotype was seen only a few times. This rearrangement joins TRBV5-4 to TRBJ2-7; D possibly corresponds to TRBD2 (6 bases). V lost 3 bases and J lost 4, with 20 bases in between. The CDR3 is 16 amino acids. The germline CDR1 and CDR2 sequences are SGHNT and YYREEE (reference sequence). The CDR3 loop reads CASSWRLSSEAYEQYF. The CDR3 nucleotides are TGTGCCAGCAGCTGGAGACTGTCTAGCGAGGCATACGAGCAGTACTTC.

This clonotype ranks as medium-sized (0.01 to 0.1%). The V and J genes are TRBV5-1 and TRBJ2-1; 7 bases agree with TRBD2. Losses at the gene ends were 2 bases for V and 8 bases for J; bases not matched to a gene: 10. The CDR3 has 15 residues. Germline V CDR1 and CDR2: SGHRS, YFSETQ. The CDR3 reads CASSFSAGDRYEQFF. The CDR3 DNA reads TGCGCCAGCAGCTTCTCGGCGGGGGATCGGTATGAGCAGTTCTTC.

In its sample, this clonotype is medium-sized. This sequence joins TRBV19 and TRBJ2-3; 8 bases are a match to TRBD1. The CDR3 has 14 amino acids. The germline CDR1 and CDR2 sequences are LNHDA and SQIVND (reference sequence). The V gene end was trimmed by 3 bases and the J gene end by 6 bases; junction bases not matched to a gene: 5. The CDR3 loop reads CASSIRGQSDTQYF. The CDR3 region has the DNA TGTGCCAGTAGTATCAGGGGGCAGTCCGATACGCAGTATTTT.